Listed below are T cell receptor beta chains from one sample, sequenced in a study of T cells in Graves' hyperthyroidism and ophthalmopathy. Via MiXCR, TCRdb re-called the multiplex PCR reads, giving one row per CDR3 protein. The profile shows fewer than 400,000 distinct CDR3 sequences, around 15% of them singletons. The sequencing input was blood. These receptors originate from a man aged 45 to 65 with Graves' ophthalmopathy. CDR3s include the opening cysteine and the closing phenylalanine or tryptophan. A D gene is named only where the DNA matches it firmly. Not all rows give a size; the values are once, few, many and, for expanded clones, a class.

v_call	clone_size	d_call	j_call	cdr3_nt	cdr3_aa
TRBV12-3/TRBV12-4	few	TRBD1	TRBJ2-1	TGTGCCAGCTTGAGGGGGCCTCGGCAGTTCTTC	CASLRGPRQFF
TRBV29-1	few	NA	TRBJ1-2	TGCAGCGTTGAAGATGGATATGGCTACACCTTC	CSVEDGYGYTF
TRBV28	NA	NA	TRBJ2-1	TGTGCCAGCAGAAGGGACGCTTACAATGAGCAGTTCTTC	CASRRDAYNEQFF
TRBV9	many	TRBD2	TRBJ2-2	TGTGCCAGCGCAGAGACTAGCGTGAAAACCGGGGAGCTGTTTTTT	CASAETSVKTGELFF
TRBV29-1	NA	NA	TRBJ1-1	TGCAGCGTTGGGGCCGGGACGGCGAACACTGAAGCTTTCTTT	CSVGAGTANTEAFF
TRBV4-1	many	TRBD2	TRBJ2-5	TGCGCCAGCAGCCAACAACTCGGGACTAGCGGGAGTGTGGAGACCCAGTACTTC	CASSQQLGTSGSVETQYF
TRBV20-1	many	NA	TRBJ2-2	TGCAGTGTCGGAGGGGGGGCGAGTACCGGGGAGCTGTTTTTT	CSVGGGASTGELFF
TRBV30	many	TRBD1	TRBJ1-2	TGTGCCTGGAGAAAGACAGGGGGCGCGTATGGCTACACCTTC	CAWRKTGGAYGYTF
TRBV7-9	many	NA	TRBJ2-1	TGTGCCAGCAGCTTGACCGGGGGCAATGAGCAGTTCTTC	CASSLTGGNEQFF
TRBV9	NA	TRBD2	TRBJ2-1	TGTGCCAGCAGCGTCGAGCGGGACTACAATGAGCAGTTCTTC	CASSVERDYNEQFF
TRBV15	many	NA	TRBJ2-3	TGTGCCACCAGCAGAGATGTGAGGGTCCGCACAGATACGCAGTATTTT	CATSRDVRVRTDTQYF
TRBV30	NA	TRBD1	TRBJ2-3	TGTGCCTGGATGGAAGGGGGCCTGTATTTT	CAWMEGGLYF
TRBV20-1	many	NA	TRBJ2-7	TGCAGTGCGGCCAGAGGAGCTGCTTCCTACGAGCAGTACTTC	CSAARGAASYEQYF
TRBV11-2	many	TRBD1	TRBJ2-2	TGTGCCAGCAGCCCCTGGGACAGTTACACCGGGGAGCTGTTTTTT	CASSPWDSYTGELFF
TRBV3-1	many	TRBD1	TRBJ1-2	TGTGCCAGCAGCCGAGGACAGGGCCTCAACTATGGCTACACCTTC	CASSRGQGLNYGYTF
TRBV19	few	NA	TRBJ1-5	TGTGCCAGTAGTACCACCGGACAGAATCAGCCCCAGCATTTT	CASSTTGQNQPQHF